These T cell receptor beta chains were read from a single sample in a study of early T cells in non-severe SARS-CoV-2 infection. Each CDR3 protein is one row after TCRdb ran MiXCR on the 5' RACE reads. The table has just under 90,000 distinct CDR3 sequences, about an eighth seen once. The sequencing input was whole blood. The source is an adult who was a healthcare worker with PCR-confirmed SARS-CoV-2 infection or an uninfected control (not recorded which). Each CDR3 is given with its conserved first and last residue. Fields, in order: CDR3 protein, CDR3 DNA, J gene, V gene, D gene, clone size. The D gene is left open where the match is weak. Rows may omit the clone size; those that give it use once, few, many or a size class.

CDR3: CASSSTSGKTGELFF; DNA: TGTGCCAGCAGCTCGACTAGCGGGAAGACCGGGGAGCTGTTTTTT; J: TRBJ2-2; V: TRBV5-4; D: TRBD2; size: .
CDR3: CASSYLNQPQHF; DNA: TGTGCCAGCAGCTACCTAAATCAGCCCCAGCATTTT; J: TRBJ1-5; V: TRBV11-2; D: .; size: many
CDR3: CASSQSGGVGYGYTF; DNA: TGTGCCAGCAGCCAAAGCGGGGGAGTCGGCTATGGCTACACCTTC; J: TRBJ1-2; V: TRBV12-3/TRBV12-4; D: .; size: many
CDR3: CSARGVDTQYF; DNA: TGCAGTGCTAGAGGGGTAGATACGCAGTATTTT; J: TRBJ2-3; V: TRBV20-1; D: .; size: few
CDR3: CASSPLGVDGTEAFF; DNA: TGTGCCAGCTCACCACTGGGAGTTGACGGCACTGAAGCTTTCTTT; J: TRBJ1-1; V: TRBV18; D: .; size: .
CDR3: CASSELVATNEKLFF; DNA: TGTGCCAGCAGTGAATTGGTTGCAACTAATGAAAAACTGTTTTTT; J: TRBJ1-4; V: TRBV6-1; D: .; size: few
CDR3: CASSHPLAGVPNEQFF; DNA: TGTGCCAGCAGCCATCCCCTAGCGGGAGTTCCCAATGAGCAGTTCTTC; J: TRBJ2-1; V: TRBV4-2; D: TRBD2; size: few
CDR3: CASRDSGETEAFF; DNA: TGTGCCAGCAGGGACAGCGGGGAAACTGAAGCTTTCTTT; J: TRBJ1-1; V: TRBV7-3; D: .; size: many
CDR3: CASRERGTDTQYF; DNA: TGTGCCAGTCGGGAGCGGGGGACAGATACGCAGTATTTT; J: TRBJ2-3; V: TRBV19; D: TRBD2; size: .
CDR3: CASSISRNNEQFF; DNA: TGTGCCAGTAGTATCTCTAGAAACAATGAGCAGTTCTTC; J: TRBJ2-1; V: TRBV19; D: .; size: .